This T cell receptor (beta chain) was identified during a study of beta chain features in type 1 diabetes. Study-wide results and limits: VDJ junctions from patients with type 1 diabetes contained fewer insertions and more deletions. Among all four CD4+ subsets, Type 1 diabetes patients had TCRB CDR3s that were moderately but significantly shorter.

Germline-derived CDR1 and CDR2 are MNHEY and SMNVEV (reference sequence). This CDR3 region has 13 residues. Trimming left V 3 bases short and J 3 bases short, with 8 bases between. Every bit of the isolated RNA underwent reverse transcription, so sequencing read expressed TCRB transcripts. An average approximately 3.3 million reads came from naive, central memory and regulatory T cell samples. Sequenced by immunoSEQ multiplex PCR; TCRdb stores in-frame clones only, minus some. This sample has 140,000 or so clones, with 10% to 15% found just once. In the case of this clone: The antigen is unknown.

The TCR originated in a man aged 18 to 29 with type 1 diabetes. The V and J genes are TRBV27 and TRBJ1-1; the D is unclear. The sample consisted of central memory CD4+ T cells from blood. CDR3 DNA sequence: TGTGCCAGCAGTTTCCAGCGGGACACTGAAGCTTTCTTT. Amino acid sequence: CASSFQRDTEAFF.